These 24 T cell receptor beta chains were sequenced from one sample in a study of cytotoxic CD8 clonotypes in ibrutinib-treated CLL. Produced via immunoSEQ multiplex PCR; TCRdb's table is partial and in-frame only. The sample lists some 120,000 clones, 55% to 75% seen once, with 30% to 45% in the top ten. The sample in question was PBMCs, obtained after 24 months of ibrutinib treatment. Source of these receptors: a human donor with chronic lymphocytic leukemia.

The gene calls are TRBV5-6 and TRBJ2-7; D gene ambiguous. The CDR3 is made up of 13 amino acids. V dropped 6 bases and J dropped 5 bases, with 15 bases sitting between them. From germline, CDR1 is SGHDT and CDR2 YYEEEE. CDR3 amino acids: CASTLSSTHEQYF. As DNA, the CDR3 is TGTGCCAGCACCTTATCGTCCACCCACGAGCAGTACTTC.

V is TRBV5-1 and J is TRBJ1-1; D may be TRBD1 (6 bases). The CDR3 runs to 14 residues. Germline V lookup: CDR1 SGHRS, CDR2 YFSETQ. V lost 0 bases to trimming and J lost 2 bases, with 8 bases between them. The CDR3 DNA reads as TGCGCCAGCAGCTTGGTGGACAGCAACACTGAAGCTTTCTTT. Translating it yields CASSLVDSNTEAFF. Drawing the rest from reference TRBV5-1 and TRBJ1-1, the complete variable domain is KAGVTQTPRYLIKTRGQQVTLSCSPISGHRSVSWYQQTPGQGLQFLFEYFSETQRNKGNFPGRFSGRQFSNSRSEMNVSTLELGDSALYLCASSLVDSNTEAFFGQGTRLTVV.

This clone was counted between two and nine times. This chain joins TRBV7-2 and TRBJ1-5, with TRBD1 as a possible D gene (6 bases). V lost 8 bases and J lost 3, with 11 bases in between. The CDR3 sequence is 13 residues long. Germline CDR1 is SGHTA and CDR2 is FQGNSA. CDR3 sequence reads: CASQAGANQPQHF. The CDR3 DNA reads TGTGCCAGCCAGGCAGGGGCCAATCAGCCCCAGCATTTT.

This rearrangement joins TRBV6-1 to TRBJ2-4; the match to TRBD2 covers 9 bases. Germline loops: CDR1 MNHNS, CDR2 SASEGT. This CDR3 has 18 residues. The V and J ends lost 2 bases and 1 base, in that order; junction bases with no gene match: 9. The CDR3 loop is CASSELSGGDSAKNIQYF. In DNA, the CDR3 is TGTGCCAGCAGTGAACTTAGCGGGGGAGACAGCGCCAAAAACATTCAGTACTTC.

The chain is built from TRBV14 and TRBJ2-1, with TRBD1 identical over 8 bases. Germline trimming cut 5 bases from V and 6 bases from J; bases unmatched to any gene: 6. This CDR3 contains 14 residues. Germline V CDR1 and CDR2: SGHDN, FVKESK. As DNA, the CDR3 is TGTGCCAGCAGCGTCCGAACAGGGGGCAATGAGCAGTTCTTC. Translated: CASSVRTGGNEQFF.

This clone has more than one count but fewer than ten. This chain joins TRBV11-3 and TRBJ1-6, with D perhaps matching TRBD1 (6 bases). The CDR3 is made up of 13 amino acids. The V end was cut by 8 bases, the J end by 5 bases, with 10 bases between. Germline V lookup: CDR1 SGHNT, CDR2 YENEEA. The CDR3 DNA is TGTGCCAGCCGGGACACTCATAATTCACCCCTCCACTTT. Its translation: CASRDTHNSPLHF.

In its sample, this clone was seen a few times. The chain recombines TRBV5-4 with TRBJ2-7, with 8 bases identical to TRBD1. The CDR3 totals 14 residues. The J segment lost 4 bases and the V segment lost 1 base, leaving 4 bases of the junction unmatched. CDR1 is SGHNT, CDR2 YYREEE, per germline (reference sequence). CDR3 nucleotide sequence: TGTGCCAGCAGCTTGATAGGACAGGGATACGAGCAGTACTTC. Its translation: CASSLIGQGYEQYF.

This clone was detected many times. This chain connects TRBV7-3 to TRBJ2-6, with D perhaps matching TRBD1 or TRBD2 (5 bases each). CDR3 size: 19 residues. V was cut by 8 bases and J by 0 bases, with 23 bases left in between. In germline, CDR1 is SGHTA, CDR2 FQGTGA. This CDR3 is CASGPRSGPGRSGANVLTF. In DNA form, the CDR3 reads TGTGCCAGCGGGCCTCGATCGGGGCCAGGCCGCTCTGGGGCCAACGTCCTGACTTTC.

Here the CDR3 reads CAIGRNEQFF. Here the CDR3 DNA reads TGTGCCATAGGACGGAATGAGCAGTTCTTC. The chain links TRBV27 to TRBJ2-1; D not certain. CDR1 is MNHEY, CDR2 SMNVEV, per germline (reference sequence). CDR3 length: 10 residues. V was clipped by 10 bases and J by 7 bases, with 8 bases between them.

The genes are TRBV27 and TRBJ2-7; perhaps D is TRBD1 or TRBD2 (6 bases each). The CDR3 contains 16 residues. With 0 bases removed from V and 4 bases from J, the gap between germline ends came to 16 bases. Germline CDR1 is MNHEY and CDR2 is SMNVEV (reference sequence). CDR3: CASSLSMGGARYEQYF. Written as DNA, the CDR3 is TGTGCCAGCAGTTTATCAATGGGGGGCGCCAGGTACGAGCAGTACTTC.

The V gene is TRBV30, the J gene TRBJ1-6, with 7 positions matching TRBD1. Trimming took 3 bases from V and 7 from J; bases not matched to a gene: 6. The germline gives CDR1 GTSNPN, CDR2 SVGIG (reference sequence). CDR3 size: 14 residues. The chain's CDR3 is CAWRNVGGNSPLHF. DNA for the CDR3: TGTGCCTGGAGAAATGTAGGGGGCAATTCACCCCTCCACTTT.

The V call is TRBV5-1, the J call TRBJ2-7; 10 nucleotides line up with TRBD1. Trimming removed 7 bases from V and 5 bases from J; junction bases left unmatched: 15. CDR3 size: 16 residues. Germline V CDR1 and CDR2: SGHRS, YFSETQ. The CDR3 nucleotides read TGCGCCAGCCAGTCCGGGACAGGGGTCAGGCTGAACGAGCAGTACTTC. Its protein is CASQSGTGVRLNEQYF.

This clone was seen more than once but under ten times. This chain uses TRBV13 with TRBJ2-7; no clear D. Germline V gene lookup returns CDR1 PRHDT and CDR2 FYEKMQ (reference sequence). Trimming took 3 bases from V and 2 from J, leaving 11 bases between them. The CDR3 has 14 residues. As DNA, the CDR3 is TGTGCCAGCAGCTTCTCCAGGCCACCCTACGAGCAGTACTTC. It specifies CASSFSRPPYEQYF.

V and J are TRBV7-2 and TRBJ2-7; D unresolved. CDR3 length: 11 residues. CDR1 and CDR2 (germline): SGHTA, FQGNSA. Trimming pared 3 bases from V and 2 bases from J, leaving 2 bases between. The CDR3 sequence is CASSLTYEQYF. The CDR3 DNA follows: TGTGCCAGCAGCTTGACCTACGAGCAGTACTTC.

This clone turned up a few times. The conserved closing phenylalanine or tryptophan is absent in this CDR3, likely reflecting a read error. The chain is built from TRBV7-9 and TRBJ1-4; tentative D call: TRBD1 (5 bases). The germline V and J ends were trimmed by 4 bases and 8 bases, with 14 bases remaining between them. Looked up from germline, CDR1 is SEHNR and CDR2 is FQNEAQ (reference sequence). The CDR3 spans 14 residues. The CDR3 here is CASSYREGSEKLFL. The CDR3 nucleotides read TGTGCCAGCAGCTACCGAGAGGGGAGCGAAAAACTGTTTTTG.

The CDR3: CASMEGQDYEQYF. The CDR3 nucleotides read TGTGCCAGCATGGAGGGACAGGACTACGAGCAGTACTTC. The chain uses TRBV14 and TRBJ2-7; 8 nucleotides agree with TRBD1. V was pared by 7 bases and J by 3 bases, with 5 bases of the junction left unmatched. Germline lookup yields CDR1 SGHDN and CDR2 FVKESK. The CDR3 is 13 amino acids. The whole variable domain, filled in from reference TRBV14 and TRBJ2-7, reads EAGVTQFPSHSVIEKGQTVTLRCDPISGHDNLYWYRRVMGKEIKFLLHFVKESKQDESGMPNNRFLAERTGGTYSTLKVQPAELEDSGVYFCASMEGQDYEQYFGPGTRLTVT.

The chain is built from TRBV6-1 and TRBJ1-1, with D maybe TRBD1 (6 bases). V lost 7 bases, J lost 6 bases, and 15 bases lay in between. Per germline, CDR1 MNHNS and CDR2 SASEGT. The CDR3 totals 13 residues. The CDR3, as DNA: TGTGCCAGCACGAGTCGCAGGGGCGCTGAAGCTTTCTTT. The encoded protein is CASTSRRGAEAFF.

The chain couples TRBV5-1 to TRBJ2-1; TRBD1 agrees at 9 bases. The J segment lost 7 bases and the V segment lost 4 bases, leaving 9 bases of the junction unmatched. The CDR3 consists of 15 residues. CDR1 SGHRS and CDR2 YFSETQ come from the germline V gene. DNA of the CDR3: TGCGCCAGCAGCCGAACGGGACAGGGCTATAATGAGCAGTTCTTC. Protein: CASSRTGQGYNEQFF.

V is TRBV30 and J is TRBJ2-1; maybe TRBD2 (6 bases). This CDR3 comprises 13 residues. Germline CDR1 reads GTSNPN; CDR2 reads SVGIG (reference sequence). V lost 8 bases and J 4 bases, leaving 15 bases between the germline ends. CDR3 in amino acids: CAGLRPGYNEQFF. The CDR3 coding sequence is TGTGCCGGACTACGCCCCGGGTACAATGAGCAGTTCTTC.

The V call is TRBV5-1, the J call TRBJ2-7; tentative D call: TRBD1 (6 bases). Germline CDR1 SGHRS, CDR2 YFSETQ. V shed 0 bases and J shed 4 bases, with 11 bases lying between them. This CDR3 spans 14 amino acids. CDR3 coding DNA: TGCGCCAGCAGCTTGGACGACAGGTTATACGAGCAGTACTTC. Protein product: CASSLDDRLYEQYF.

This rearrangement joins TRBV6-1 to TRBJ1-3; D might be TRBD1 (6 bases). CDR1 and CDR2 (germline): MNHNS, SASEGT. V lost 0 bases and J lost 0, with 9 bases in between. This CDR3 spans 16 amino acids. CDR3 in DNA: TGTGCCAGCAGTGAAGCTGACAGGATCTCTGGAAACACCATATATTTT. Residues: CASSEADRISGNTIYF.

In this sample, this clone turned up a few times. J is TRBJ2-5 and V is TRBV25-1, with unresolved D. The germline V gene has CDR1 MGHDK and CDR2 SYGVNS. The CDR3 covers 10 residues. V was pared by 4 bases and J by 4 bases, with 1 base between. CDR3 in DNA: TGTGCCAGCAGTGGAGAGACCCAGTACTTC. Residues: CASSGETQYF.

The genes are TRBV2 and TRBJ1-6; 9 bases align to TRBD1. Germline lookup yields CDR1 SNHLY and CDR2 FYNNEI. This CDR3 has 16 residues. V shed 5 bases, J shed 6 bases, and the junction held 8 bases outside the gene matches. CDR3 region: CASSQQGADINSPLHF. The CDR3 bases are TGTGCCAGCAGTCAACAGGGGGCCGATATTAATTCACCCCTCCACTTT.

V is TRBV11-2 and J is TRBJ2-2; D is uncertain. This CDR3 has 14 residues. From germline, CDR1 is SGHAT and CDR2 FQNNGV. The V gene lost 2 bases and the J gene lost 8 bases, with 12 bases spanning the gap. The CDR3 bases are TGTGCCAGCAGCTTATTTCGGATTTCGGGGGAGCTGTTTTTT. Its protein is CASSLFRISGELFF. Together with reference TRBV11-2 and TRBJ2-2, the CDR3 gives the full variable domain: EAGVAQSPRYKIIEKRQSVAFWCNPISGHATLYWYQQILGQGPKLLIQFQNNGVVDDSQLPKDRFSAERLKGVDSTLKIQPAKLEDSAVYLCASSLFRISGELFFGEGSRLTVL.